This T cell receptor (beta chain) emerged from a study of molecular identifiers for immune sequencing clone quantification. This clonotype was recorded a few times. The antigen is not known. Study-level results: Among effectors, clones above 20 RNA copies held over 98% of molecules; among naive cells, under 1%. One cell's worth of spiked Jurkat TCR RNA was reportedly detectable among about a million naive cells.

Input for naive CD8 libraries was roughly 19,000 to 1,000,000 sorted cells; the RNA fraction used was 10%, 30% or 50%. Based on a CD8+CD4-CCR7+CD45RA+ profile, naive CD8 T cells were sorted. One entry per CDR3 protein results from TCRdb running MiXCR on the PCR reads. The sample shows more than 85,000 distinct CDR3 sequences, 30% to 45% of them seen only once. The receptor was derived from a human donor in good health. Some libraries in this study had Jurkat cell RNA spiked in. The material sequenced was naive CD8+ T cells from blood, with Jurkat cell RNA spiked in. As to subset: FACS-sorted CD8+CD4-CCR7+CD45RA+ naive T cells.

The CDR3 region has the DNA TGTGCCAGCAGTTACTCCCTGATGGACACAGATACGCAGTATTTT. This gives the protein CASSYSLMDTDTQYF. The V gene is TRBV6-5, the J gene TRBJ2-3; no clear D gene. Trimming shortened V by 0 bases and J by 2 bases, and 9 bases separated the two germline ends. The CDR3 runs to 15 residues. Germline V gene data show CDR1 as MNHEY and CDR2 as SVGAGI.